The text below deals with one T cell receptor beta chain. Authors' processing steps: It was from reference gene primer amplification that nucleated cell counts were estimated. Assay: immunoSEQ multiplex PCR; the TCRdb copy retains only in-frame clones and omits some. Clone size and the V and J calls come from that table; the DNA yielded D and trimming. In the table there are roughly 250,000 clones, around 82% of which are singletons. This specimen comes from a study of blood T cell repertoires in COVID-19. At the level of the study: Italy, Spain and the United States were the sources of the convalescent and acute COVID-19 samples. PBMCs, B-cell-depleted T cells, or T cells provided the cDNA or gDNA that made up the material.

Seattle patients were enrolled during active infection and followed longitudinally. The receptor was derived from an older person with COVID-19, enrolled during active disease. Sequencing was done on a sample of peripheral blood.

The CDR3 protein is CASSPPLGQGAKNIQYF. The CDR3 region has the DNA TGTGCCAGCAGTCCTCCCTTGGGACAGGGAGCCAAAAACATTCAGTACTTC. The chain is built from TRBV28 and TRBJ2-4, with 9 bases identical to TRBD1. This CDR3 has 17 residues. Trimming removed 5 bases from V and 0 bases from J; junction bases left unmatched: 8. Germline CDR1 reads MDHEN; CDR2 reads SYDVKM.